This T cell receptor (beta chain) derives from a study of Ad26.COV2.S vaccination and SARS-CoV-2 variants. Measured with immunoSEQ multiplex PCR; TCRdb has only the in-frame clones, and not every one. The profile covers over 110,000 clones, with 80% to 90% appearing a single time and more than 4.5% taken by the ten largest. The source of this sequence is a human donor who had recovered from COVID-19. The sequencing used peripheral blood, collected after recovery from COVID-19.

The CDR3 nucleotides read TGCGCCAGCAGCCAATATGGAAACACCATATATTTT. It codes for CASSQYGNTIYF. The chain recombines TRBV4-3 with TRBJ1-3, with D hard to call. The CDR3 has 12 amino acids. V was pared by 2 bases and J by 3 bases, with 2 bases between. Per germline, CDR1 LGHNA and CDR2 YSLEER.